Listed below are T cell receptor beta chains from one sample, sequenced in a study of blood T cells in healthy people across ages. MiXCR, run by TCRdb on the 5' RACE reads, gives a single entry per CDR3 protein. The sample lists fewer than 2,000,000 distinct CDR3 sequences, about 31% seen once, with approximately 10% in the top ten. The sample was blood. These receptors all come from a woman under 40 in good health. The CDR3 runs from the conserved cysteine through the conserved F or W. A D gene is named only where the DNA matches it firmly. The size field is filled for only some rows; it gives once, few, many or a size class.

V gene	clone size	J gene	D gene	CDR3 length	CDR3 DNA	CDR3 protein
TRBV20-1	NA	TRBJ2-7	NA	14	TGCAGTGCTAGACGAGGAGGGGGGACCTACGAGCAGTACTTC	CSARRGGGTYEQYF
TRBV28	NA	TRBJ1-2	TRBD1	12	TGCGCCAGCACCCCGGGGACAGGGGGAGGCACCTTC	CASTPGTGGGTF
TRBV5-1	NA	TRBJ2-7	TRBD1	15	TGCGCCAGCAGCTTGGAGGACAGGGGTCTGGACGAGCAGTACTTC	CASSLEDRGLDEQYF
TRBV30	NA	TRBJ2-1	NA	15	TGTGCCTGGAGGGTACCGGGGTCCGCATACAATGAGCAGTTCTTC	CAWRVPGSAYNEQFF
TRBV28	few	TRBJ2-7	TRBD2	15	TGTGCCAGCAGTTTCCGCGGGACTAGTTCACACGAGCAGTACTTC	CASSFRGTSSHEQYF
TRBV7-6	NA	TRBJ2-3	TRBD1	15	TGTGCCAGCAGCTTTACAGGGGATGGGGCAGATACGCAGTATTTT	CASSFTGDGADTQYF
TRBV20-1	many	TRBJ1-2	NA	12	TGCAGTGCTAGGGGAGGGGCATATGGCTACACCTTC	CSARGGAYGYTF
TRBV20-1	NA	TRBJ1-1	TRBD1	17	TGCAGTGCTAGTGGCCGGGGACAGGAGGCTGGAAACACTGAAGCTTTCTTT	CSASGRGQEAGNTEAFF
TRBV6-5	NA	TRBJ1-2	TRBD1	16	TGTGCCAGCAGTTTGGACAGGGGGCGTTCTAACTATGGCTACACCTTC	CASSLDRGRSNYGYTF
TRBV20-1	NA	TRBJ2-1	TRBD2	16	TGCAGTGCCCATACAACCGGGACTATCGGAAACAATGAGCAGTTCTTC	CSAHTTGTIGNNEQFF